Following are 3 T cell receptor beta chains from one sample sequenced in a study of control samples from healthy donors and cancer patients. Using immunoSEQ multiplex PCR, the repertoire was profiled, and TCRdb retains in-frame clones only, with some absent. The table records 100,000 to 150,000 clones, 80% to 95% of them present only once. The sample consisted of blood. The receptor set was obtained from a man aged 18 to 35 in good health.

CDR3 DNA: TGCGCCAGCAGTATGTCGACACCGAACACCGGGGAGCTGTTTTTT. Protein product: CASSMSTPNTGELFF. The chain employs TRBV5-1 and TRBJ2-2; no firm D call. There are 15 residues in the CDR3. With 5 bases removed from V and 0 bases from J, the gap between germline ends came to 11 bases. CDR1 and CDR2 (germline): SGHRS, YFSETQ.

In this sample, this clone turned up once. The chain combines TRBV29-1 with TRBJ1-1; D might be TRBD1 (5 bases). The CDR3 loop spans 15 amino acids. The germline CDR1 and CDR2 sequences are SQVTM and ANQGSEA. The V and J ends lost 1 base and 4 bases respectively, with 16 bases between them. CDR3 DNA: TGCAGCGTTGAAGGGGACCCGAAAAAGGGCACTGAAGCTTTCTTT. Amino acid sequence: CSVEGDPKKGTEAFF.

CDR3 residues: CASSAGTPNEQFF. CDR3 nucleotides: TGTGCCAGCAGCGCCGGGACCCCCAATGAGCAGTTCTTC. The chain has TRBV5-6 and TRBJ2-1; D is perhaps TRBD1 or TRBD2 (5 bases each). CDR1 SGHDT and CDR2 YYEEEE come from the germline V gene. Trimming stripped 4 bases from V and 6 bases from J, with 11 bases between. This CDR3 is 13 amino acids long.